Sequencing of this T cell receptor (beta chain) was carried out in a study of radiation and T cells in renal cell carcinoma. Treatment reported: treatment-naive control, cytoreductive nephrectomy. Study findings and constraints: Irradiated tumors had higher TCR clonality than control tumors.

Notes on this clone: The antigen is unknown.

Sequenced by immunoSEQ multiplex PCR; TCRdb stores in-frame clones only, minus some. The sample lists some 4,000 clones, roughly three quarters seen once, with 7.7% in the top ten. Sequenced here: tumor tissue, sampled from a patient whose treatment was nephrectomy without radiotherapy. This TCR came from a man aged 50 to 60 with renal cell carcinoma.

CDR3 region: CASSLFLTDEQYF. The CDR3 DNA reads TGTGCCAGCAGCTTATTCCTAACAGACGAGCAGTACTTC. The chain carries TRBV7-1 and TRBJ2-7; D is unresolved. TRBV7-1 is reported as an ORF; its role is uncertain. The CDR3 is 13 residues long. The germline V and J ends were trimmed by 4 bases and 5 bases, with 12 bases remaining between them.